This T cell receptor beta chain emerged from a study of Tregs in tolerant kidney transplant recipients. Notes on this clone: Its antigen is not known. Mismatch with germline at one junction end may stem from a read error. The sample holds other DNA sequences that translate to the same CDR3.

CDR1 and CDR2 (germline): LGHNA, YSLEER. The CDR3 length is 15 residues. General observations from the study: Findings come from small patient numbers and require larger validation.

Related graft donors supplied nonmyeloablative bone marrow transplants, and mixed chimerism was transient. Unstimulated regulatory T cells (CD4+CD25+CD127-), CD4+CD25- non-regulatory cells, CD4 and CD8 cells were FACS-sorted from thawed PBMCs. Here immunoSEQ multiplex PCR was the method, and the copy in TCRdb shows in-frame clones only, minus some. The data contain approximately 82,000 clones, approximately 93% of them singletons. This clonotype originated in a human patient who received a combined kidney and bone marrow transplant. The T cells may come from the graft donor. This rearrangement joins TRBV4-3 to TRBJ1-6, with unresolved D. The input for sequencing was CD4+ T cells from blood (PBMCs), taken 12 months after the transplant. The CDR3 loop is CASSQGVLTNSPLHF. CDR3 DNA: TGCGCCAGCAGCCAAGGTGTACTGACAAATTCCCCCCTCCACTTT.